This entry lists 12 T cell receptor beta chains sequenced from one sample in a study of blood T cells in healthy people across ages. Primed by a sample-barcoded 5' primer and a J-beta primer mix, a second PCR proceeded for about 7 to 11 cycles. TCRdb used MiXCR to reprocess the 5' RACE reads, holding one entry per CDR3 protein. The sample lists around 780,000 distinct CDR3 sequences; approximately 24% were seen once. This same sample was also part of a study on T cells of mothers and their children.

Sequenced material: blood. The receptors come from a boy aged 5-17 years in good health.

Worth noting for this clonotype: A single base separates this from a much larger clone, so it may be a read error. The chain uses TRBV7-6 and TRBJ1-1; D uncertain. CDR3 length equals 13 residues. Trimming removed 2 bases at V and 2 bases at J, with 6 bases between. Germline loops: CDR1 SGHVS, CDR2 FNYEAQ. The CDR3 region has the DNA TGTGCCAGCAGCTTAACACCTAACACTGAAGCTTTCTTT. This translates into CASSLTPNTEAFF.

Only a few counts were recorded for this clonotype. The DNA for the CDR3 is TGTGCCAGCAGCCCGGGACAGCTTTATCAGCCCCAGCATTTT. Its protein is CASSPGQLYQPQHF. This rearrangement joins TRBV28 to TRBJ1-5, with TRBD1 matching 7 bases. Germline CDR1 MDHEN, CDR2 SYDVKM. Germline trimming cut 6 bases from V and 5 bases from J; bases unmatched to any gene: 7. This CDR3 is built from 14 residues.

The rearrangement links TRBV5-8 to TRBJ1-2, with unresolved D. Trimming cost V 6 bases and J 1 base, with 10 bases left between them. Germline V gives CDR1 SGHTS, CDR2 YDEGEE. This CDR3 region has 13 residues. The CDR3 DNA reads TGTGCCAGCACTGGGAGGAGTAACTATGGCTACACCTTC. Amino acids: CASTGRSNYGYTF.

The chain employs TRBV5-1 and TRBJ2-7; TRBD2 matches 8 bases. The ends lost 6 bases at V and 7 bases at J; junction bases unmatched: 9. Germline CDR1 SGHRS, CDR2 YFSETQ. This CDR3 is 13 amino acids long. CDR3 DNA sequence: TGCGCCAGCACCGACCCGGGAGGGCCTGAGCAGTACTTC. As protein: CASTDPGGPEQYF. Using reference TRBV5-1 and TRBJ2-7 for the parts outside the CDR3, the full variable domain is KAGVTQTPRYLIKTRGQQVTLSCSPISGHRSVSWYQQTPGQGLQFLFEYFSETQRNKGNFPGRFSGRQFSNSRSEMNVSTLELGDSALYLCASTDPGGPEQYFGPGTRLTVT.

This clonotype was picked up a small number of times. The chain joins TRBV27 to TRBJ2-5; no definite D call. Trimming removed 4 bases at V and 3 bases at J, with 12 bases between. This CDR3 region has 14 residues. Germline loops: CDR1 MNHEY, CDR2 SMNVEV (reference sequence). The CDR3, as DNA: TGTGCCAGCAGTTCGGCAGCGCGTAAAGAGACCCAGTACTTC. Translated: CASSSAARKETQYF.

The chain carries TRBV3-1 and TRBJ2-1; 7 nucleotides agree with TRBD2. The CDR3 is 16 amino acids. The V gene's germline CDR1 is LGHDT and CDR2 YNNKEL (reference sequence). V trimming: 0 bases; J trimming: 6 bases; junction bases outside the gene matches: 8. CDR3 bases: TGTGCCAGCAGCCAAGATAGCCAGCGGGGAATCAATGAGCAGTTCTTC. Its translation is CASSQDSQRGINEQFF.

A few counts support this clonotype. This rearrangement joins TRBV18 to TRBJ2-5; D may match TRBD1 or TRBD2 (6 bases each). The better agreement between TRBJ2-7 and the DNA end casts doubt on the J call. This CDR3 spans 14 amino acids. Germline values: CDR1 KGHSH, CDR2 LQKENI. The CDR3 region is CASSPPGGPYEQYF. The CDR3 nucleotides are TGTGCCAGCTCACCACCGGGGGGCCCCTACGAGCAGTACTTC.

The chain joins TRBV4-1 to TRBJ2-7; D is uncertain. The CDR3 is made up of 12 amino acids. Germline lookup yields CDR1 MGHRA and CDR2 YSYEKL. Between the trimmed V and J ends, which lost 1 base and 5 bases, there was a span of 6 bases. The CDR3 loop is CASSQGPDEQYF. Here the CDR3 DNA reads TGCGCCAGCAGCCAAGGCCCCGACGAGCAGTACTTC.

V is TRBV20-1 and J is TRBJ1-5; 7 bases are shared with TRBD1. There are 15 residues in the CDR3. The ends lost 5 bases at V and 1 base at J; junction bases unmatched: 8. Per the germline V gene, CDR1 is DFQATT and CDR2 is SNEGSKA (reference sequence). Here the CDR3 reads CSAFDRVRSNQPQHF. In DNA form, the CDR3 reads TGCAGTGCTTTTGACAGGGTCAGGAGCAATCAGCCCCAGCATTTT.

The V call is TRBV18, the J call TRBJ1-4; 7 nucleotides match TRBD1. Germline values: CDR1 KGHSH, CDR2 LQKENI. The trim removed 3 bases at V and 8 bases at J, leaving 9 bases unmatched. CDR3 length: 15 residues. CDR3 in DNA: TGTGCCAGCTCACCGGCGACAGGGACCAACGAAAAACTGTTTTTT. This encodes CASSPATGTNEKLFF.

This clonotype was found a few times. The gene calls are TRBV12-5 and TRBJ2-1; TRBD1 agrees at 8 bases. V lost 5 bases and J lost 8; bases outside the gene matches: 8. Germline CDR1 is LGHNT and CDR2 is FRNRAP. This CDR3 is built from 14 residues. The CDR3, as DNA: TGTGCTAGTGGTCTCGAAACCAGGGGGCATGAGCAGTTCTTC. As protein: CASGLETRGHEQFF.

This chain uses TRBV29-1 with TRBJ1-2; 8 positions match TRBD1. Germline V gene lookup returns CDR1 SQVTM and CDR2 ANQGSEA. The CDR3 consists of 13 residues. Unmatched junction bases numbered 13, after V lost 8 bases and J lost 8 bases. The CDR3 protein is CSIGQGRTPGYTF. In nucleotides, the CDR3 is TGCAGCATCGGACAGGGTAGAACTCCGGGCTACACCTTC.